This T cell receptor beta chain was obtained from a study of regulatory T cells in long-lasting Graves disease. Study-wide context: Over 5 years on antithyroid drugs plus positive TSH receptor antibodies marked Graves' disease as persistent.

Relying on iRepertoire HTBI primers and Arm-PCR of CDR3 regions, the team built TCR beta libraries. TCRdb reprocessed the multiplex PCR reads with MiXCR, giving one entry per CDR3 protein. The sample includes about 400,000 distinct CDR3 sequences, around 21% of them seen just once. Notes on the study in general: TRBV28, TRBJ1-2 and TRBJ2-5 were favored in persistent disease.

Stated time point: persistent/refractory GD, antithyroid drugs over 5 years with positive TRAb. From RNA extracted from PBMCs, the TCR library was made. It was by American Thyroid Association guidelines that Graves' disease was diagnosed. CDR1 and CDR2 from the germline V gene are MNHEY and SVGEGT. Trimming cost V 7 bases and J 4 bases, with 17 bases left between them. The CDR3 spans 14 residues. As regards this clonotype: Its antigen is not identified.

This chain links TRBV6-2 or TRBV6-3 with TRBJ2-7; D may be TRBD1 (6 bases). The clonotype originates from a female donor with Graves disease. The material was peripheral blood mononuclear cells (PBMCs), obtained when the disease was refractory, from a patient treated with antithyroid drugs. The CDR3, as DNA: TGTGCCAGCAACGATCCGGGACAAAGTTACGAGCAGTACTTC. This encodes CASNDPGQSYEQYF.